This T cell receptor beta chain was sequenced for a study of blood T cells in healthy people across ages. J was trimmed by 2 bases and V by 1 base; bases with no gene match: 12. This CDR3 contains 20 residues. The germline CDR1 and CDR2 sequences are LGHDT and YNNKEL (reference sequence). This clonotype was counted a few times. Then a second PCR, running roughly 7 to 11 cycles, was carried out with a sample-barcoded 5' primer and a J-beta primer mix. TCRdb ran MiXCR on the 5' RACE reads and lists one entry per CDR3 protein. Of some 850,000 distinct CDR3 sequences in the sample, around a quarter were seen once. A further study also used this sample, focusing on T cells of mothers and their children.

The V and J genes are TRBV3-1 and TRBJ1-5, with TRBD1 identical over 12 bases. The clonotype originates from a boy between 10 and 17 years old in good health. Input material: blood. CDR3 sequence: CASSQASGTGGQVGNQPQHF. CDR3 in DNA: TGTGCCAGCAGCCAAGCCTCCGGGACAGGGGGCCAGGTAGGCAATCAGCCCCAGCATTTT.